The rows below give T cell receptor beta chains drawn from one sample of a study of radiation and T cells in renal cell carcinoma. Using immunoSEQ multiplex PCR, the repertoire was profiled, and TCRdb retains in-frame clones only, with some absent. The sample lists 140,000 to 150,000 clones, 75% to 90% occurring once. The specimen was blood, collected from a patient whose treatment included radiotherapy and nephrectomy. The receptor set was obtained from a woman aged 50 to 60 with renal cell carcinoma. Each CDR3 is given with its conserved first and last residue. D genes are given only for firm matches. The size of a clone is reported for some rows only, either as once, few or many, or as a class for expanded clones.

j_call d_call v_call clone_size cdr3_length cdr3_aa cdr3_nt
TRBJ1-4 TRBD1 TRBV6-5 once 15 CASRGWTGLNEKLFF TGTGCCAGCAGGGGCTGGACAGGACTTAATGAAAAACTGTTTTTT
TRBJ2-2 TRBD1 TRBV7-2 NA 17 CASSSRPGGTSTGELFF TGTGCCAGCAGCTCCCGCCCAGGGGGCACTTCGACCGGGGAGCTGTTTTTT
TRBJ1-5 NA TRBV6-6 NA 14 CASSYYGVSQPQHF TGTGCCAGCAGTTACTACGGGGTCTCTCAGCCCCAGCATTTT
TRBJ2-3 TRBD1 TRBV7-2 NA 16 CASSLRTGGLTDTQYF TGTGCCAGCAGCCTCCGGACAGGGGGCCTCACAGATACGCAGTATTTT
TRBJ1-1 NA TRBV7-3 NA 15 CASSLYAGGNTEAFF TGTGCCAGCAGCTTATATGCCGGGGGGAACACTGAAGCTTTCTTT
TRBJ2-1 NA TRBV7-8 NA 16 CASSRGWRQVYNEQFF TGTGCCAGCAGCCGGGGCTGGAGACAGGTATACAATGAGCAGTTCTTC
TRBJ1-1 TRBD1 TRBV6-5 NA 12 CASAGGSTEAFF TGTGCCAGCGCAGGGGGCTCGACTGAAGCTTTCTTT
TRBJ2-7 NA TRBV28 NA 12 CASSATPYEQYF TGTGCCAGCAGCGCGACGCCCTACGAGCAGTACTTC
TRBJ1-2 TRBD1 TRBV6-5 NA 13 CASSAGTGYGYTF TGTGCCAGCAGCGCCGGGACAGGATACGGCTACACCTTC
TRBJ1-1 TRBD1 TRBV6-4 NA 13 CASSGDRGTEAFF TGTGCCAGCAGTGGTGACAGGGGAACTGAAGCTTTCTTT
TRBJ2-3 NA TRBV7-9 NA 14 CASSFEGNTDTQYF TGTGCCAGCAGCTTCGAGGGAAACACAGATACGCAGTATTTT
TRBJ1-2 TRBD1 TRBV7-3 NA 16 CASSSGGTAYLVGYTF TGTGCCAGCAGCTCCGGGGGGACAGCCTACCTCGTGGGCTACACCTTC
TRBJ2-5 NA TRBV30 NA 13 CAWRTKGGETQYF TGTGCCTGGAGAACCAAAGGGGGGGAGACCCAGTACTTC
TRBJ1-1 NA TRBV19 NA 14 CASSIEGLESEAFF TGTGCCAGTAGTATAGAGGGTTTGGAGTCTGAAGCTTTCTTT
TRBJ2-5 NA TRBV7-7 NA 14 CASSEGPVQETQYF TGTGCCAGCAGCGAGGGTCCCGTCCAAGAGACCCAGTACTTC